The 2 T cell receptor beta chains in this list originate from one sample, sequenced in a study of T cell responses to AZD1222 COVID-19 vaccine. The table came from immunoSEQ multiplex PCR; TCRdb's copy has only in-frame clones and leaves some out. The table shows over 75,000 clones, with under 90% occurring only once. The sequencing used peripheral blood, collected on day 0 of AZD1222 vaccination. The source of these receptors is an adult in good health.

This chain uses TRBV6-4 with TRBJ1-1; no firm D call. The germline V gene encodes CDR1 MRHNA and CDR2 SNTAGT. This CDR3 has 11 residues. Trimming stripped 9 bases from V and 5 bases from J, with 10 bases between. CDR3 nucleotide sequence: TGTGCCAGAACTACGCGGACTGAAGCTTTCTTT. Its protein is CARTTRTEAFF.

J is TRBJ1-2 and V is TRBV7-2; maybe TRBD1 (6 bases). This CDR3 comprises 15 residues. Trimming took 2 bases from V and 1 from J, leaving 11 bases between them. Germline V gene sequence: CDR1 SGHTA, CDR2 FQGNSA. CDR3 sequence: CASSLRGRGNYGYTF. The CDR3 DNA is TGTGCCAGCAGCTTACGTGGCAGGGGTAACTATGGCTACACCTTC.